The 30 T cell receptor beta chains listed next were all sequenced from one sample in a study of shared clonotypes between healthy human individuals. Repertoires were generated with immunoSEQ multiplex PCR, while TCRdb's copy carries only in-frame clones and drops some. The table records roughly 1,500,000 clones, approximately 98.5% of them present only once. Sequenced input: naive CD4+ T cells sorted from blood. Specified subset: CD45RA+ positively selected. The receptors stem from a man aged 25-40 years in good health.

The V gene is TRBV7-9, the J gene TRBJ2-7; 13 bases agree with TRBD2. Germline lookup yields CDR1 SEHNR and CDR2 FQNEAQ (reference sequence). The CDR3 extends over 16 amino acids. V gave up 3 bases and J gave up 2 bases; unmatched junction bases: 4. The CDR3 region is CASSLTGLAGAYEQYF. DNA of the CDR3: TGTGCCAGCAGCTTGACCGGACTAGCGGGAGCCTACGAGCAGTACTTC.

The CDR3 loop is CASAPGGAEETQYF. DNA of the CDR3: TGCGCCAGCGCCCCAGGGGGCGCGGAAGAGACCCAGTACTTC. This rearrangement joins TRBV5-1 to TRBJ2-5; 8 bases align to TRBD1. The CDR3 loop spans 14 amino acids. The germline CDR1 and CDR2 sequences are SGHRS and YFSETQ. Trimming cost V 7 bases and J 3 bases; bases outside gene matches: 8.

The CDR3 here is CSGIGAQVKTQYF. The CDR3 DNA follows: TGCAGCGGGATAGGGGCGCAGGTAAAGACCCAGTACTTC. The chain uses TRBV29-1 and TRBJ2-5, with D perhaps TRBD1 (5 bases). The germline V and J ends were trimmed by 7 bases and 6 bases, with 18 bases remaining between them. CDR1 SQVTM and CDR2 ANQGSEA come from the germline V gene. CDR3 length: 13 amino acids.

About this clone: The sample contains more than one DNA sequence encoding this CDR3. V gene TRBV5-1 combines with J gene TRBJ1-3, with D perhaps TRBD1 (6 bases). With 4 bases removed from V and 0 bases from J, the gap between germline ends came to 11 bases. The CDR3 sequence is 15 residues long. Germline CDR1 reads SGHRS; CDR2 reads YFSETQ. The CDR3 here is CASSPRGSSGNTIYF. CDR3 coding DNA: TGCGCCAGCAGCCCTAGGGGGTCCTCTGGAAACACCATATATTTT.

This rearrangement joins TRBV29-1 to TRBJ2-7; the D gene is possibly TRBD1 (5 bases). The germline CDR1 and CDR2 sequences are SQVTM and ANQGSEA. Trimming left V 5 bases short and J 5 bases short, with 19 bases between. The CDR3 runs 14 residues. The CDR3 DNA follows: TGCAGCGTTCGACAGCTCTCCGAACAACACGAGCAGTACTTC. This sequence encodes CSVRQLSEQHEQYF.

The chain has TRBV10-1 and TRBJ2-1; D gene unclear. Germline V gene sequence: CDR1 WNHNN, CDR2 SYGVQD (reference sequence). CDR3 length equals 14 residues. The germline V and J ends were trimmed by 0 bases and 6 bases, with 9 bases remaining between them. The CDR3, as DNA: TGCGCCAGCAGTGAGTCGTGGAAGCGCAATGAGCAGTTCTTC. As protein: CASSESWKRNEQFF.

The chain employs TRBV6-6 and TRBJ2-1; D perhaps matches TRBD2 (6 bases). CDR1 and CDR2 (germline): MNHNY, SVGAGI (reference sequence). V was cut by 2 bases and J by 9 bases, with 14 bases left in between. The CDR3 runs to 14 residues. The CDR3 is CASSYGGAHTEQFF. CDR3 sequence (DNA): TGTGCCAGCAGTTACGGAGGGGCCCACACTGAGCAGTTCTTC.

The J gene is TRBJ2-7, the V gene TRBV30; D uncertain. Germline CDR1 GTSNPN, CDR2 SVGIG (reference sequence). This CDR3 contains 12 residues. The germline V and J ends were trimmed by 4 bases and 1 base, with 8 bases remaining between them. The CDR3 coding sequence is TGTGCCTGGACGACTGCTTCCTACGAGCAGTACTTC. Its translation: CAWTTASYEQYF.

This chain joins TRBV27 and TRBJ2-7, with 8 nucleotides matching TRBD1. Germline-derived CDR1 and CDR2 are MNHEY and SMNVEV (reference sequence). The CDR3 loop spans 14 amino acids. J lost 0 bases, V lost 5 bases, and 3 bases had no gene match. The CDR3 protein is CASSTGGSSYEQYF. CDR3 coding DNA: TGTGCCAGCAGTACAGGGGGTAGCTCCTACGAGCAGTACTTC.

This clone was counted a single time. This chain links TRBV29-1 with TRBJ2-1; the D is unclear. The CDR3 contains 13 residues. CDR1 is SQVTM, CDR2 ANQGSEA, per germline. Between the trimmed V and J ends, which lost 7 bases and 6 bases, there was a span of 16 bases. The CDR3 DNA reads TGCAGCGGCGCTCGTGGTCGGCGCAATGAGCAGTTCTTC. Amino acid sequence: CSGARGRRNEQFF.

The chain combines TRBV10-2 with TRBJ1-1; perhaps TRBD1 as D (5 bases). This CDR3 comprises 13 residues. The V end was cut by 4 bases, the J end by 8 bases, with 14 bases between. CDR1 is WSHSY and CDR2 is SAAADI in the germline V gene. In DNA, the CDR3 is TGCGCCAGCAGTGGGGGCGGGGGGACCGAAGCTTTCTTT. Amino acids: CASSGGGGTEAFF.

The chain couples TRBV5-1 to TRBJ2-5; D unclear. Between the trimmed V and J ends, which lost 0 bases and 2 bases, there was a span of 14 bases. This CDR3 has 16 amino acids. CDR1 and CDR2 from the germline V gene are SGHRS and YFSETQ. The CDR3 sequence: CASSLEGRRIQETQYF. CDR3 in DNA: TGCGCCAGCAGCTTGGAGGGCAGGCGGATTCAAGAGACCCAGTACTTC.

The rearrangement joins TRBV6-5 to TRBJ2-7; 10 nucleotides agree with TRBD1. V was pared by 6 bases and J by 4 bases, with 9 bases of the junction left unmatched. The CDR3 is made up of 15 amino acids. Germline V gene sequence: CDR1 MNHEY, CDR2 SVGAGI. The DNA of the CDR3 is TGTGCCAGCAGAGAGACAGGGGGCTCCCCTTACGAGCAGTACTTC. Protein sequence: CASRETGGSPYEQYF.

This clone was detected once. V usage is TRBV25-1 and J usage is TRBJ2-7; D is perhaps TRBD1 (5 bases). This CDR3 comprises 13 residues. Germline lookup yields CDR1 MGHDK and CDR2 SYGVNS. Trimming removed 3 bases at V and 3 bases at J, with 9 bases between. CDR3 coding DNA: TGTGCCAGCAGTGACAGGACACGCTACGAGCAGTACTTC. Translating gives CASSDRTRYEQYF.

The J gene is TRBJ1-1, the V gene TRBV28; D is undetermined. Germline V lookup: CDR1 MDHEN, CDR2 SYDVKM. V lost 7 bases and J lost 8, with 8 bases in between. The CDR3 contains 10 residues. The CDR3 DNA sequence: TGTGCCAGCAAATCCGAAGAAGCTTTCTTT. It specifies CASKSEEAFF.

The genes are TRBV7-2 and TRBJ2-1; no clear D gene. Germline values: CDR1 SGHTA, CDR2 FQGNSA. This CDR3 contains 12 residues. V was cut by 6 bases and J by 9 bases, with 12 bases left in between. The CDR3 DNA reads as TGTGCCAGCAGTCCCCCGGCCGTTGAGCAGTTCTTC. This encodes CASSPPAVEQFF.

CDR3 amino acids: CASSLTGTGMREPQHF. CDR3 nucleotide sequence: TGTGCCAGCTCGCTCACCGGGACAGGGATGAGGGAGCCCCAGCATTTT. J is TRBJ1-5 and V is TRBV18; 9 bases are a match to TRBD1. With V trimmed by 6 bases and J by 8 bases, 14 bases remained unmatched. CDR3 length equals 16 residues. Germline V gene data show CDR1 as KGHSH and CDR2 as LQKENI.

The chain links TRBV19 to TRBJ2-5; 7 nucleotides line up with TRBD2. V dropped 5 bases and J dropped 5; count of bases not matched to a gene: 5. The CDR3 covers 13 residues. Per the germline V gene, CDR1 is LNHDA and CDR2 is SQIVND (reference sequence). The CDR3 nucleotides are TGTGCCAGTAGTCGAAGCGGGAAGGAGACCCAGTACTTC. As protein: CASSRSGKETQYF.

The rearrangement links TRBV29-1 to TRBJ2-7; TRBD2 matches 7 bases. Trimming removed 2 bases from V and 3 bases from J; junction bases left unmatched: 4. The CDR3 runs 13 residues. Germline lookup yields CDR1 SQVTM and CDR2 ANQGSEA. In DNA form, the CDR3 reads TGCAGCGTTGAACTGGCTAGCGGCTACGAGCAGTACTTC. Translating gives CSVELASGYEQYF.

This chain joins TRBV7-2 and TRBJ2-2; D is undetermined. Germline CDR1 is SGHTA and CDR2 is FQGNSA. The CDR3 is made up of 16 amino acids. V was cut by 7 bases and J by 5 bases, with 20 bases left in between. CDR3 bases: TGTGCCAGCACCCCGACGTACTCCTCAGGTACCGGGGAGCTGTTTTTT. As protein: CASTPTYSSGTGELFF. The full variable domain, in which reference TRBV7-2 and TRBJ2-2 provide the parts outside the CDR3, is GAGVSQSPSNKVTEKGKDVELRCDPISGHTALYWYRQSLGQGLEFLIYFQGNSAPDKSGLPSDRFSAERTGGSVSTLTIQRTQQEDSAVYLCASTPTYSSGTGELFFGEGSRLTVL.

J is TRBJ2-2 and V is TRBV11-2, with 7 bases aligning to TRBD1. Germline CDR1 and CDR2: SGHAT and FQNNGV. V was pared by 1 base and J by 5 bases, with 4 bases of the junction left unmatched. This CDR3 comprises 15 residues. The CDR3 nucleotides read TGTGCCAGCAGCTTAGCGGTCAGGGGGACCGGGGAGCTGTTTTTT. This encodes CASSLAVRGTGELFF.

This clone was counted a single time. This sequence joins TRBV10-3 and TRBJ1-5; D not certain. Germline values: CDR1 ENHRY, CDR2 SYGVKD. The CDR3 length is 15 residues. Trimming took 4 bases from V and 2 from J, leaving 12 bases between them. The CDR3 here is CAISGVRGGNQPQHF. As DNA, the CDR3 is TGTGCCATCAGTGGGGTCCGGGGTGGCAATCAGCCCCAGCATTTT.

CDR3 DNA sequence: TGTGCCAGCAGTGATTATTGGGGCGGCCCAAGGATATATGGCTACACCTTC. Its translation: CASSDYWGGPRIYGYTF. The rearrangement links TRBV6-1 to TRBJ1-2; D possibly corresponds to TRBD1 (5 bases). V was cut by 3 bases and J by 5 bases, with 22 bases left in between. Germline V gene data show CDR1 as MNHNS and CDR2 as SASEGT. The CDR3 is made up of 17 amino acids.

The chain joins TRBV21-1 to TRBJ1-5. TRBV21-1 is designated a pseudogene. The CDR3 length is 16 residues. The CDR3 DNA reads as TGTGCCAGCAAAAGGGATGGACGGAGAAGCAATCAGCCCCAGCATTTT. Amino acids: CASKRDGRRSNQPQHF.

The chain uses TRBV7-2 and TRBJ2-1; 9 bases agree with TRBD2. The length of the CDR3 is 15 residues. The germline CDR1 and CDR2 sequences are SGHTA and FQGNSA. CDR3 sequence: CAATSGRSGLGEQFF. The CDR3 nucleotides read TGTGCAGCGACTAGCGGTAGGTCAGGTTTAGGGGAGCAGTTCTTC.

The chain combines TRBV5-8 with TRBJ2-7; possible D gene TRBD1, 6 bases. V was shortened by 0 bases and J by 4 bases, with 17 bases between the two germline ends. The CDR3 is 16 residues long. Germline CDR1 is SGHTS and CDR2 is YDEGEE. CDR3 residues: CASSLADVRGMYEQYF. In nucleotides, the CDR3 is TGTGCCAGCAGCTTGGCCGACGTCAGGGGTATGTACGAGCAGTACTTC.

The gene calls are TRBV2 and TRBJ2-7; D is undetermined. Germline-derived CDR1 and CDR2 are SNHLY and FYNNEI. Trimming left V 5 bases short and J 5 bases short, with 7 bases between. The CDR3 is 11 amino acids. The CDR3 bases are TGTGCCAGCAGTCCTCGGGACGAGCAGTACTTC. Its protein is CASSPRDEQYF. Filled out from reference TRBV2 and TRBJ2-7, the complete variable domain reads EPEVTQTPSHQVTQMGQEVILRCVPISNHLYFYWYRQILGQKVEFLVSFYNNEISEKSEIFDDQFSVERPDGSNFTLKIRSTKLEDSAMYFCASSPRDEQYFGPGTRLTVT.

The chain uses TRBV6-1 and TRBJ1-5, with a weak D call TRBD1 (5 bases). The V gene's germline CDR1 is MNHNS and CDR2 SASEGT. There are 11 residues in the CDR3. The ends were cut back, 9 bases at V and 7 bases at J, with 10 bases in the middle. The CDR3 loop reads CASGGVQPQHF. The CDR3 region has the DNA TGTGCCAGTGGGGGTGTGCAGCCCCAGCATTTT.

V gene TRBV5-1 combines with J gene TRBJ2-7, with D possibly being TRBD2 (6 bases). CDR1 is SGHRS, CDR2 YFSETQ, per germline. The length of the CDR3 is 14 residues. Trimming pared 1 base from V and 7 bases from J, leaving 15 bases between. In DNA form, the CDR3 reads TGCGCCAGCAGCTTGTGGCTAGCGAACATGGAGCAGTACTTC. It is translated as CASSLWLANMEQYF.

Of note for this clone: In the same sample, other DNA sequences code for this CDR3. The rearrangement uses TRBV10-3 and TRBJ2-7; the match to TRBD1 covers 9 bases. The CDR3 is 15 amino acids. Trimming removed 0 bases from V and 1 base from J; junction bases left unmatched: 1. CDR1 and CDR2 from the germline V gene are ENHRY and SYGVKD. This CDR3 is CAISESGQGSYEQYF. The CDR3, as DNA: TGTGCCATCAGTGAGTCAGGACAGGGGTCCTACGAGCAGTACTTC.